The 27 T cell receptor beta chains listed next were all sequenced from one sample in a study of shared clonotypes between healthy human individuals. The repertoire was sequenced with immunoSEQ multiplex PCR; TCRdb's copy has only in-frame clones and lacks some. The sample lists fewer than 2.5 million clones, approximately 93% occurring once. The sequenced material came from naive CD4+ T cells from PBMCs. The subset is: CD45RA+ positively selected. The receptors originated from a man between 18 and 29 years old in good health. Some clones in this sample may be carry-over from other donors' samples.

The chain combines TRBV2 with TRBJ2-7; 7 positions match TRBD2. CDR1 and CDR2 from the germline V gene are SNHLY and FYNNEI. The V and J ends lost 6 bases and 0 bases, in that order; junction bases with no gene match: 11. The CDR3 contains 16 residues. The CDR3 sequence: CASRVGGLGPSYEQYF. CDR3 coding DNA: TGTGCCAGCAGGGTCGGTGGACTAGGTCCCTCCTACGAGCAGTACTTC.

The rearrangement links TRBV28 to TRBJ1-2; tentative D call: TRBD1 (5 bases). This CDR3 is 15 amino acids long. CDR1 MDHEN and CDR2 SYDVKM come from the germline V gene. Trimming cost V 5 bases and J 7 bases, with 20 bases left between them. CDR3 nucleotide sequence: TGTGCCAGCAGTCCCGCCGGAGGGCTTCAGGGTGGCTACACCTTC. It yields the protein CASSPAGGLQGGYTF.

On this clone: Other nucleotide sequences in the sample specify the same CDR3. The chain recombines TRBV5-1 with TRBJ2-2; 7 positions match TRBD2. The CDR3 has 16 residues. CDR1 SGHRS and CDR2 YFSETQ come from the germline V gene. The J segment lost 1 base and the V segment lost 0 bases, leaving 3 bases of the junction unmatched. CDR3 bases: TGCGCCAGCAGCTTGGACCCTAGCGGGAACACCGGGGAGCTGTTTTTT. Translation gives CASSLDPSGNTGELFF.

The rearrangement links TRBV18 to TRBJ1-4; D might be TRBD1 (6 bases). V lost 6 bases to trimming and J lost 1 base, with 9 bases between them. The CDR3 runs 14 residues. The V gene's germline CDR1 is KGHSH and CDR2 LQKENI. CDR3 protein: CASSEGGTNEKLFF. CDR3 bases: TGTGCCAGCTCCGAGGGGGGAACTAATGAAAAACTGTTTTTT.

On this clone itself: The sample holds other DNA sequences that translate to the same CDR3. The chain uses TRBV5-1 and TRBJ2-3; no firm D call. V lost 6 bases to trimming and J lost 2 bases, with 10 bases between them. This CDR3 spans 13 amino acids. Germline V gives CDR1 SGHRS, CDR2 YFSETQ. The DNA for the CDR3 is TGCGCCAGCACCCCGGGTTCCACAGATACGCAGTATTTT. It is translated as CASTPGSTDTQYF.

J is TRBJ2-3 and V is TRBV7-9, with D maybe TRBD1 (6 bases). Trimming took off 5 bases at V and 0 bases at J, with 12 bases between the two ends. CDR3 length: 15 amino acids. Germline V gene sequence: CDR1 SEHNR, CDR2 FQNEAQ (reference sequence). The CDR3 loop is CASSLGQLSTDTQYF. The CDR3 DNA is TGTGCCAGCAGCCTTGGACAGTTGAGCACAGATACGCAGTATTTT.

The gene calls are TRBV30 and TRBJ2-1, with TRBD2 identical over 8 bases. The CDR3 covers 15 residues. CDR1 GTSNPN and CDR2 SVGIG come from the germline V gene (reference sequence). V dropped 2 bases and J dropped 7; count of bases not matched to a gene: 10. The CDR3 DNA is TGTGCCTGGAGTAGGCTAGCGGGCTCAGGGAATGAGCAGTTCTTC. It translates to CAWSRLAGSGNEQFF.

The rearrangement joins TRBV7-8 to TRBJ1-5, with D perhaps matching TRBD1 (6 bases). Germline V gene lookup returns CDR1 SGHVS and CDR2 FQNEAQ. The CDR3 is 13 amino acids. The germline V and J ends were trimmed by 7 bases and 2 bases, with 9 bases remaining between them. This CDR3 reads CASNRQGNQPQHF. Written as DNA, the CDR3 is TGTGCCAGCAACCGACAGGGCAATCAGCCCCAGCATTTT.

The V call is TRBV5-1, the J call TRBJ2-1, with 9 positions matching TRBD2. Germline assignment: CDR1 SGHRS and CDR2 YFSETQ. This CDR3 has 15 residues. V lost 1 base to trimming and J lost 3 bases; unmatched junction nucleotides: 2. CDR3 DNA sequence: TGCGCCAGCAGCTTGAGCGGGAGGAACTACAATGAGCAGTTCTTC. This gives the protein CASSLSGRNYNEQFF.

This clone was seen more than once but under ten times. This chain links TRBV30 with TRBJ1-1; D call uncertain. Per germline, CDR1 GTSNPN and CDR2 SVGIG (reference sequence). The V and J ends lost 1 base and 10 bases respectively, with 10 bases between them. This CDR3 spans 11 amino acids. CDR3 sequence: CAWSAYSTAFF. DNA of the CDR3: TGTGCCTGGAGTGCCTATAGTACAGCTTTCTTT.

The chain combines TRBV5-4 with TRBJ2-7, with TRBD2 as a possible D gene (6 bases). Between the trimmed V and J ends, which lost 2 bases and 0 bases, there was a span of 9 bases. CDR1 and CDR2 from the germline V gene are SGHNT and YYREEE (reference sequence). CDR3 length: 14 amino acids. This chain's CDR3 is CASSFGGNSYEQYF. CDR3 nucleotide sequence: TGTGCCAGCAGCTTCGGCGGGAACTCCTACGAGCAGTACTTC.

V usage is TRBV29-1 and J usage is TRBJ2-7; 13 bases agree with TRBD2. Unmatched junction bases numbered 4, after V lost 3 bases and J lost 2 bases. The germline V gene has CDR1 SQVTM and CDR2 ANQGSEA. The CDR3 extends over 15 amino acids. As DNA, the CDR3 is TGCAGCGTTGACGGACTAGCGGGGGACCCCTACGAGCAGTACTTC. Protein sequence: CSVDGLAGDPYEQYF.

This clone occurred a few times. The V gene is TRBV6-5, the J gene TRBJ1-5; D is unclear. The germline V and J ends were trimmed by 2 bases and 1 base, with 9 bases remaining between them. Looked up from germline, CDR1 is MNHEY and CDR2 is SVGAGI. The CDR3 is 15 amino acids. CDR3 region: CASSYPKESNQPQHF. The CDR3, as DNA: TGTGCCAGCAGTTACCCCAAAGAGAGCAATCAGCCCCAGCATTTT.

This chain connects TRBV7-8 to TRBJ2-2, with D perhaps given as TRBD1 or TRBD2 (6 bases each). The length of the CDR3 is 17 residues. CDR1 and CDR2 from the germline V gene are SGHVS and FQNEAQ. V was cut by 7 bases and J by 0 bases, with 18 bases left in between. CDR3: CASTFWGARANTGELFF. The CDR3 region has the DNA TGTGCCAGCACCTTTTGGGGGGCCCGCGCGAACACCGGGGAGCTGTTTTTT.

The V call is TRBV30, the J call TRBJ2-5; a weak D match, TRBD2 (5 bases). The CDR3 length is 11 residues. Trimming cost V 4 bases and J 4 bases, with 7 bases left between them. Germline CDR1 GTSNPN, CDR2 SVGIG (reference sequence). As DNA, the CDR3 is TGTGCCTGGATCCGGGGAGAGACCCAGTACTTC. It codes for CAWIRGETQYF. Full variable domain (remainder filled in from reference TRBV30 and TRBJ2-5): SQTIHQWPATLVQPVGSPLSLECTVEGTSNPNLYWYRQAAGRGLQLLFYSVGIGQISSEVPQNLSASRPQDRQFILSSKKLLLSDSGFYLCAWIRGETQYFGPGTRLLVL.

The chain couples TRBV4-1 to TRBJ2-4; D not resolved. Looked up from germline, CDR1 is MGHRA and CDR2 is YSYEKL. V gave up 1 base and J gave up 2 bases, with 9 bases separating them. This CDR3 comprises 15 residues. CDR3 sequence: CASSQAPETKNIQYF. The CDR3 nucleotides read TGCGCCAGCAGCCAAGCGCCTGAGACCAAAAACATTCAGTACTTC.

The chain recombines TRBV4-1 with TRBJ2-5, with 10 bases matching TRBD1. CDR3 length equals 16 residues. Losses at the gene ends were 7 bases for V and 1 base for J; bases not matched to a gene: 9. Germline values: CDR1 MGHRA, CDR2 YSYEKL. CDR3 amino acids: CASNSPGQGTQETQYF. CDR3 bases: TGCGCCAGCAACTCTCCGGGACAGGGGACCCAAGAGACCCAGTACTTC.

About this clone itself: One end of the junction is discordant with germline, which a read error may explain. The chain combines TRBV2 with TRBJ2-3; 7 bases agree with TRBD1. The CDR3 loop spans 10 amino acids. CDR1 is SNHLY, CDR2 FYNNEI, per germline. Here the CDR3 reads CASSVRDSAF. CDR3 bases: TGTGCCAGCAGTGTCCGGGACAGCGCTTTT.

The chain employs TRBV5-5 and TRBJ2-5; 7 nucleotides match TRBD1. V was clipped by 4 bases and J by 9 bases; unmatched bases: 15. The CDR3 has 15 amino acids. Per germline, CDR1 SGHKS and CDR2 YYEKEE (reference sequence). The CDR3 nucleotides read TGTGCCAGCAGCCCTTGGGACAGCCCCGGTGGGGCCCAGTACTTC. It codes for CASSPWDSPGGAQYF.

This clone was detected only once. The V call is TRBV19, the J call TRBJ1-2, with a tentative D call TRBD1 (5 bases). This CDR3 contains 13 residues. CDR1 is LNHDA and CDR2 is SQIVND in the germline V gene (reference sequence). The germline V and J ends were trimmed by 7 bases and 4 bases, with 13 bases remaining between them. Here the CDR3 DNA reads TGTGCCAGTATCACGGGACCCGGCTATGGCTACACCTTC. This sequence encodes CASITGPGYGYTF.

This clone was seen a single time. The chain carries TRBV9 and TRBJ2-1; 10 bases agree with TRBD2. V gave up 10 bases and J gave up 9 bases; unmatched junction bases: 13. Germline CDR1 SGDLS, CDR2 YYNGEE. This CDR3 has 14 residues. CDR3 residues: CALGELAGDGEQFF. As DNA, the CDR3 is TGTGCCCTCGGTGAGCTAGCGGGAGATGGTGAGCAGTTCTTC. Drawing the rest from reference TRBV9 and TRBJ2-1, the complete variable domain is DSGVTQTPKHLITATGQRVTLRCSPRSGDLSVYWYQQSLDQGLQFLIQYYNGEERAKGNILERFSAQQFPDLHSELNLSSLELGDSALYFCALGELAGDGEQFFGPGTRLTVL.

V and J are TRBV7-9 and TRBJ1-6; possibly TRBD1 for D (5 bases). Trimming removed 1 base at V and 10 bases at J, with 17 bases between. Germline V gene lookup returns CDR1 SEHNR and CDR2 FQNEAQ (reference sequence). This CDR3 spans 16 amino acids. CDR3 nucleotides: TGTGCCAGCAGCTTAGAGCGGGGGGATTTTGGCTCACCCCTCCACTTT. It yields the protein CASSLERGDFGSPLHF. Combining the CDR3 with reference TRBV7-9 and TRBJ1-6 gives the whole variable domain DTGVSQNPRHKITKRGQNVTFRCDPISEHNRLYWYRQTLGQGPEFLTYFQNEAQLEKSRLLSDRFSAERPKGSFSTLEIQRTEQGDSAMYLCASSLERGDFGSPLHFGNGTRLTVT.

In DNA form, the CDR3 reads TGTGCCAGCAGCTTCCCAGCGGGCGTGGGCCCAGATACGCAGTATTTT. Translation: CASSFPAGVGPDTQYF. The chain links TRBV5-4 to TRBJ2-3; a weak D match, TRBD2 (6 bases). V was trimmed by 2 bases and J by 4 bases, leaving 17 bases between them. The CDR3 sequence is 16 residues long. Germline CDR1 is SGHNT and CDR2 is YYREEE (reference sequence).

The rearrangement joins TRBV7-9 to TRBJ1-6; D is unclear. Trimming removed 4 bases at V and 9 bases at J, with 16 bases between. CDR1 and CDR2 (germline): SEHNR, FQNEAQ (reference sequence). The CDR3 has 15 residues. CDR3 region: CASSSLGRGSSPLHF. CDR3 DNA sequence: TGTGCCAGCAGCTCGCTGGGCAGAGGGAGTTCACCCCTCCACTTT.

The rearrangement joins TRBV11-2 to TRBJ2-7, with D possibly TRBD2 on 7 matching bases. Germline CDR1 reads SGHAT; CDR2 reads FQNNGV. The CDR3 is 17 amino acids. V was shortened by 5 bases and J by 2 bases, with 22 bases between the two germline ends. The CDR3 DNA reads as TGTGCCAGCAGCCCCATCTCCGGTAAGCGGGACACCTACGAGCAGTACTTC. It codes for CASSPISGKRDTYEQYF.

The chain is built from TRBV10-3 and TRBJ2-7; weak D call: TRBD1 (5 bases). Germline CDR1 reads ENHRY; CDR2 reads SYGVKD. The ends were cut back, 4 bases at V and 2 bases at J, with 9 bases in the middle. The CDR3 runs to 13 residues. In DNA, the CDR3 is TGTGCCATCAGTGGACAGTTCCCCTACGAGCAGTACTTC. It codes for CAISGQFPYEQYF.

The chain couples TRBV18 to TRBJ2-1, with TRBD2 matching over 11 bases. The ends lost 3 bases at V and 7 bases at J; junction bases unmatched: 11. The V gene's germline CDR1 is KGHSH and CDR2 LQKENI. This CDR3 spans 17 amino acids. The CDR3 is CASSPRVAGGPRNEQFF. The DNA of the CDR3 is TGTGCCAGCTCACCTCGGGTAGCGGGAGGGCCACGGAATGAGCAGTTCTTC.